This T cell receptor (beta chain) was recovered during a study of T cells after yellow fever vaccination. Broader study findings: Across the CD4 and CD8 compartments, a small share of clonotypes was present in both. Most clones from primary vaccination resurfaced after the booster (under 97% CD4, less than 90% CD8).

Trimming stripped 3 bases from V and 0 bases from J, with 6 bases between. The CDR3 spans 12 residues. The V gene's germline CDR1 is SQVTM and CDR2 ANQGSEA. Notes on this clonotype: As yet, its antigen is unknown.

TCRdb reanalysed the 5' RACE reads using MiXCR and keeps one entry per CDR3 protein. The sample comprises 450,000 to 550,000 distinct CDR3 sequences, just over 20% of which are singletons, and roughly a sixth rests with the top ten. The receptor was derived from a man between 18 and 29 years old who received the YFV17D yellow fever vaccine. The sequencing used PBMCs, collected approximately 20 days after the first yellow fever vaccination. The chain recombines TRBV29-1 with TRBJ2-7; D is undetermined. CDR3 region: CSVDVSSYEQYF. CDR3 nucleotide sequence: TGCAGCGTTGACGTGAGCTCCTACGAGCAGTACTTC.